This entry describes one T cell receptor beta chain. What it recognizes is unknown. Clones were read by immunoSEQ multiplex PCR, and TCRdb kept only the in-frame ones, dropping some. The table includes more than 90,000 clones, roughly 87% detected once. The data derive from a study of T cell responses to AZD1222 COVID-19 vaccine. Overall study context: Recipients boosted at about 4 weeks or about 12 weeks are pooled.

Findings of the study overall: Nearly half of the spike-specific TCRs reportedly recognize variant regions that carry no mutations. Females made up more of the donors, who were largely white British, and clonal diversity may have come out too low.

The sample in question was peripheral blood, obtained on day 0 of AZD1222 vaccination. The source is an adult in good health.

The CDR3 region has the DNA TGTGCCAGCAGTCCCTTTCAGCGGGGTACCTACGAGCAGTACTTC. This encodes CASSPFQRGTYEQYF. The chain is built from TRBV7-9 and TRBJ2-7; 7 nucleotides align to TRBD2. Trimming cost V 6 bases and J 2 bases; bases outside gene matches: 10. The CDR3 is made up of 15 amino acids. CDR1 SEHNR and CDR2 FQNEAQ come from the germline V gene (reference sequence).